A selection of T cell receptor beta chains follows, all from one sample in a study of blood T cell repertoires in COVID-19. The table came from immunoSEQ multiplex PCR; TCRdb's copy has only in-frame clones and leaves some out. The data contain 110,000 to 150,000 clones, 85% of them seen just once; the ten biggest clones take up about 6.1%. The sample was PBMCs or T cells enriched from blood (not recorded which). These receptors were collected from a middle-aged woman who had recovered from COVID-19. The CDR3 runs from the conserved cysteine through the conserved F or W. A D gene is named only where the DNA matches it firmly. Size values are once, few and many counts, or a class for expanded clones, and some rows have none.

>TRBD2|TRBJ2-1|-|TRBV7-9
CASSLPGTRGGNEQFF
TGTGCCAGCAGCTTACCCGGGACTAGGGGCGGCAATGAGCAGTTCTTC
>-|TRBJ2-7|-|TRBV12-3/TRBV12-4
CASSLMAGEQYF
TGTGCCAGCAGTTTAATGGCCGGGGAGCAGTACTTC
>-|TRBJ2-7|-|TRBV4-1
CASSQVSGSYEQYF
TGCGCCAGCAGCCAAGTTAGCGGCTCCTACGAGCAGTACTTC
>TRBD2|TRBJ2-2|-|TRBV6-4
CASSDLLAIGELFF
TGTGCCAGCAGTGACCTACTAGCGATCGGGGAGCTGTTTTTT
>TRBD1|TRBJ2-1|-|TRBV2
CASSKDRQTYNEQFF
TGTGCCAGCAGCAAGGACAGGCAAACCTACAATGAGCAGTTCTTC
>TRBD2|TRBJ2-3|few|TRBV7-2
CASSPWTRDTQYF
TGTGCCAGCAGCCCCTGGACTAGAGATACGCAGTATTTT
>-|TRBJ2-7|-|TRBV5-1
CASSSNRGLGEQYF
TGCGCCAGCAGCTCTAACAGGGGACTAGGCGAGCAGTACTTC
>-|TRBJ1-2|-|TRBV21-1
CASSKSRSFGLRDRNYGYTF
TGTGCCAGCAGCAAAAGTAGGTCGTTCGGGTTGCGGGACAGGAACTATGGCTACACCTTC
>TRBD1|TRBJ2-2|-|TRBV4-1
CASRDRGLDTGELFF
TGCGCCAGCAGGGACAGGGGGCTCGACACCGGGGAGCTGTTTTTT
>-|TRBJ1-2|-|TRBV5-1
CASSAEGRNYGYTF
TGCGCCAGCAGCGCGGAGGGCCGAAACTATGGCTACACCTTC
>-|TRBJ1-2|-|TRBV5-4
CASSLVSGFYGYTF
TGTGCCAGCAGCTTGGTATCGGGGTTTTATGGCTACACCTTC
>-|TRBJ2-5|-|TRBV11-3
CASSLGRVETQYF
TGTGCCAGCAGCTTAGGCAGGGTTGAGACCCAGTACTTC
>-|TRBJ2-7|-|TRBV10-1
CASSPRRGMGPYEQYF
TGCGCCAGCAGTCCCCGAAGGGGGATGGGGCCCTACGAGCAGTACTTC
>TRBD2|TRBJ2-2|-|TRBV3-1/TRBV3-2
CASSQEYGSGRHYAGELFF
TGTGCCAGCAGCCAAGAGTATGGTAGCGGGAGACATTATGCCGGGGAGCTGTTTTTT
>TRBD2|TRBJ2-3|-|TRBV7-6
CASSLGPLAGGRADTQYF
TGTGCCAGCAGCTTAGGGCCACTAGCGGGAGGACGAGCAGATACGCAGTATTTT
>-|TRBJ1-1|-|TRBV5-4
CASSLDPTGNTEAFF
TGTGCCAGCAGCTTGGACCCAACGGGGAACACTGAAGCTTTCTTT
>-|TRBJ2-1|-|TRBV7-2
CASSLGGPGSYNEQFF
TGTGCCAGCAGCCTCGGGGGACCAGGGTCCTACAATGAGCAGTTCTTC
>TRBD2|TRBJ2-1|-|TRBV5-5
CASSSNPGTSPGNEQFF
TGTGCCAGCAGCTCCAACCCTGGGACTAGCCCTGGGAATGAGCAGTTCTTC
>-|TRBJ1-2|-|TRBV14
CASSEGSDYGYTF
TGTGCCAGCAGCGAAGGGTCGGACTATGGCTACACCTTC
>TRBD2|TRBJ2-1|-|TRBV3-1/TRBV3-2
CASSLDLSPSGVNNEQFF
TGTGCCAGCAGCCTCGACTTATCACCCAGCGGGGTAAACAATGAGCAGTTCTTC
>-|TRBJ1-1|-|TRBV6-5
CASSTDLWNTEAFF
TGTGCCAGCAGTACAGACCTATGGAACACTGAAGCTTTCTTT
>TRBD2|TRBJ2-5|-|TRBV27
CASSLSRGGGETQYF
TGTGCCAGCAGTTTATCTCGGGGGGGAGGAGAGACCCAGTACTTC
>TRBD1|TRBJ2-3|-|TRBV4-1
CASSQEGRGRGDTQYF
TGCGCCAGCAGCCAAGAGGGCAGGGGGCGAGGAGATACGCAGTATTTT
>-|TRBJ2-3|-|TRBV9
CASSVGWRGTDTQYF
TGTGCCAGCAGCGTAGGTTGGCGGGGCACAGATACGCAGTATTTT
>-|TRBJ1-1|-|TRBV5-1
CASSFWGLGDTEAFF
TGCGCCAGCAGCTTTTGGGGGCTAGGGGACACTGAAGCTTTCTTT
>-|TRBJ1-5|once|TRBV27
CASSPYSNQPQHF
TGTGCCAGCAGCCCTTATAGCAATCAGCCCCAGCATTTT
>TRBD1|TRBJ1-5|-|TRBV4-1
CASSARTGGNQPQHF
TGCGCCAGCAGCGCGCGGACAGGGGGTAATCAGCCCCAGCATTTT
>TRBD1|TRBJ2-4|-|TRBV7-2
CASSYTSGTGVGNIQYF
TGTGCCAGCAGCTATACTTCCGGGACAGGGGTGGGGAACATTCAGTACTTC
>-|TRBJ1-2|-|TRBV27
CATRGSNYGYTF
TGTGCCACCCGGGGTTCTAACTATGGCTACACCTTC
>TRBD1|TRBJ2-5|-|TRBV2
CASKGLTGAMETQYF
TGTGCCAGCAAGGGGCTGACAGGGGCAATGGAGACCCAGTACTTC
>-|TRBJ2-2|-|TRBV9
CASSVGQNVDTGELFF
TGTGCCAGCAGCGTAGGGCAGAACGTGGACACCGGGGAGCTGTTTTTT
>TRBD1|TRBJ2-7|-|TRBV7-9
CASSLQGARYEQYF
TGTGCCAGCAGCCTACAGGGGGCGAGGTACGAGCAGTACTTC
>-|TRBJ2-1|-|TRBV12-3/TRBV12-4
CASSQYNEQFF
TGTGCCAGCAGTCAGTACAATGAGCAGTTCTTC